This T cell receptor (beta chain) is from a study of CD8 T cells in ankylosing spondylitis. The study's findings and limits: In the blood and synovial fluid of reactive arthritis, some motif variants had been previously reported. One TCR beta motif, made up of several highly homologous variants, appeared characteristic of ankylosing spondylitis blood.

Using quantitative 5'-RACE with molecular barcodes, the authors made TCR beta libraries. In TCRdb, the 5' RACE reads were re-called with MiXCR into one record per CDR3 protein. The repertoire consists of over 400,000 distinct CDR3 sequences, with approximately 26% occurring once and the leading ten covering about 0.9%. CDR1 and CDR2 from the germline V gene are KGHDR and SFDVKD. The ends lost 4 bases at V and 4 bases at J; junction bases unmatched: 6. The CDR3 spans 15 residues. Remarks on this clonotype: Its matching antigen is unknown.

The chain recombines TRBV24-1 with TRBJ1-2; TRBD1 matches 9 bases. The sample was blood, either unsorted or a sorted T cell fraction (not recorded which). The receptor's source is a male donor with ankylosing spondylitis. The CDR3: CATSDPGTGSYGYTF. CDR3 coding DNA: TGTGCCACCAGTGACCCGGGGACAGGGTCCTATGGCTACACCTTC.